The 14 T cell receptor beta chains reported below all come from one sample, sequenced in a study of cytomegalovirus exposure and HLA in healthy donors. Both 60 Vbeta primers and 13 Jbeta primers went into the PCR. Libraries were prepared by immunoSEQ multiplex PCR; TCRdb keeps only in-frame clonotypes and omits some of them. The top ten clones hold around 4.3% of a sample with around 150,000 clones, 65% to 70% of them seen once. Sequenced: PBMCs. These receptors came from a woman under 30 in good health and CMV-seropositive.

This clone has a handful of counts. A junction boundary mismatches the germline segment, possibly from a read error. Other DNA sequences in this sample translate to the same CDR3. The rearrangement uses TRBV19 and TRBJ1-5; 7 bases line up with TRBD1. This CDR3 is built from 16 residues. Germline-derived CDR1 and CDR2 are LNHDA and SQIVND (reference sequence). CDR3 loop: CASSSDRGQINQPQHF. CDR3 sequence (DNA): TGCGCCAGTAGTTCAGATAGGGGACAGATTAATCAGCCCCAGCATTTT.

The chain joins TRBV4-3 to TRBJ1-4; D uncertain. Trimming shortened V by 1 base and J by 7 bases, and 16 bases separated the two germline ends. The CDR3 spans 16 residues. Germline values: CDR1 LGHNA, CDR2 YSLEER. Written as DNA, the CDR3 is TGCGCCAGCAGCCAAGGACCTGAGGGCTGGGCTGAAAAACTGTTTTTT. As protein: CASSQGPEGWAEKLFF.

This clone appeared a single time. V usage is TRBV6-6 and J usage is TRBJ2-1, with 8 bases aligning to TRBD2. This CDR3 comprises 15 residues. Germline lookup yields CDR1 MNHNY and CDR2 SVGAGI (reference sequence). After removal of 5 bases from V and 7 bases from J, the junction contained 10 bases not matched to a gene. This chain's CDR3 is CASSGPSGGGNEQFF. CDR3 sequence (DNA): TGTGCCAGCAGTGGCCCAAGCGGGGGAGGGAATGAGCAGTTCTTC.

The chain couples TRBV30 to TRBJ1-2; weak D call: TRBD1 (5 bases). Germline loops: CDR1 GTSNPN, CDR2 SVGIG (reference sequence). Trimming left V 4 bases short and J 5 bases short, with 14 bases between. CDR3 length: 13 amino acids. CDR3 sequence: CAWKTDVWYGYTF. The CDR3 DNA sequence: TGTGCCTGGAAGACAGACGTTTGGTATGGCTACACCTTC.

This clone was observed a handful of times. The chain combines TRBV6-5 with TRBJ1-5; 8 bases line up with TRBD1. Germline loops: CDR1 MNHEY, CDR2 SVGAGI. V lost 6 bases, J lost 4 bases, and 5 bases stayed unmatched. The CDR3 extends over 14 amino acids. The chain's CDR3 is CASRHGQGNQPQHF. CDR3 sequence (DNA): TGTGCCAGCAGGCATGGACAGGGAAATCAGCCCCAGCATTTT.

The V gene is TRBV27, the J gene TRBJ2-5; 11 bases match TRBD2. The CDR3 is 15 residues long. The trim removed 5 bases at V and 3 bases at J, leaving 5 bases unmatched. Germline loops: CDR1 MNHEY, CDR2 SMNVEV (reference sequence). The CDR3 DNA sequence: TGTGCCAGCAGTCCTCGACTAGCGGGGAAAGAGACCCAGTACTTC. Amino acid sequence: CASSPRLAGKETQYF.

The chain couples TRBV27 to TRBJ1-1, with D tentatively TRBD1 (5 bases). This CDR3 has 14 amino acids. The V end lost 8 bases, the J end lost 10 bases, and 23 bases lay between the germline ends. Germline V lookup: CDR1 MNHEY, CDR2 SMNVEV (reference sequence). The CDR3 region has the DNA TGTGCCAGCGGTTGGAGGGGCGCTGAACGCGGAGCTTTCTTT. Translation: CASGWRGAERGAFF.

The chain is built from TRBV9 and TRBJ1-4; 7 bases fit TRBD1. Germline V lookup: CDR1 SGDLS, CDR2 YYNGEE. V dropped 3 bases and J dropped 8; count of bases not matched to a gene: 7. The CDR3 spans 14 residues. This chain's CDR3 is CASSAGQLKEKLFF. The DNA of the CDR3 is TGTGCCAGCAGCGCGGGACAGTTAAAGGAAAAACTGTTTTTT.

The genes are TRBV5-4 and TRBJ1-1; D not certain. V gave up 1 base and J gave up 2 bases, with 9 bases separating them. Germline assignment: CDR1 SGHNT and CDR2 YYREEE (reference sequence). This CDR3 is built from 14 residues. In DNA form, the CDR3 reads TGTGCCAGCAGCTTGCGGTCCCCAAACACTGAAGCTTTCTTT. As protein: CASSLRSPNTEAFF.

V is TRBV5-1 and J is TRBJ2-7; the match to TRBD1 covers 7 bases. Germline values: CDR1 SGHRS, CDR2 YFSETQ. Trimming at V came to 3 bases and at J to 4 bases, leaving 7 bases not matched to a gene. The CDR3 has 14 residues. CDR3 region: CASSWGQPEYEQYF. The CDR3 DNA follows: TGCGCCAGCAGCTGGGGACAGCCAGAATACGAGCAGTACTTC.

With regard to this clone: This specimen includes other DNA sequences encoding the same CDR3. V usage is TRBV27 and J usage is TRBJ1-5, with TRBD1 matching over 8 bases. CDR3 length equals 13 residues. The germline CDR1 and CDR2 sequences are MNHEY and SMNVEV (reference sequence). J was trimmed by 7 bases and V by 5 bases; bases with no gene match: 4. This CDR3 reads CASSGTGVQPQHF. The CDR3 DNA reads as TGTGCCAGCAGTGGGACAGGTGTCCAGCCCCAGCATTTT.

The chain combines TRBV6-5 with TRBJ2-7; 10 bases agree with TRBD2. Unmatched junction bases numbered 7, after V lost 2 bases and J lost 3 bases. The germline V gene has CDR1 MNHEY and CDR2 SVGAGI. This CDR3 comprises 16 residues. The CDR3 sequence is CASSYSLAGEHYEQYF. The CDR3 DNA follows: TGTGCCAGCAGTTACAGTCTAGCGGGGGAGCACTACGAGCAGTACTTC.

J is TRBJ1-1 and V is TRBV27, with 8 bases matching TRBD1. This CDR3 is built from 16 residues. With V trimmed by 1 base and J by 1 base, 5 bases remained unmatched. Germline lookup yields CDR1 MNHEY and CDR2 SMNVEV (reference sequence). The CDR3 coding sequence is TGTGCCAGCAGTTTATTGACAGGGGCTTCGAACACTGAAGCTTTCTTT. Amino acids: CASSLLTGASNTEAFF.

The CDR3: CASSEGGDYEQYF. The CDR3, as DNA: TGCGCCAGCAGTGAAGGGGGGGACTACGAGCAGTACTTC. The V and J genes are TRBV10-1 and TRBJ2-7; D may be TRBD2 (7 bases). Germline lookup yields CDR1 WNHNN and CDR2 SYGVQD (reference sequence). The CDR3 runs 13 residues. The V end was cut by 3 bases, the J end by 3 bases, with 9 bases between.